The 8 T cell receptor beta chains listed next were all sequenced from one sample in a study of blood T cells in healthy people across ages (dated by TCRdb to about 2015). Library construction relied on 5' RACE. Instrument used: Illumina HiSeq 2500. The second PCR ran for roughly 7 to 11 cycles and used a J-beta primer mix along with a sample-barcoded 5' primer. Clones were called with MiXCR by TCRdb after fastp trimmed the public reads at Q25, and only in-frame beta chains were retained. Under each unique CDR3 protein, matching rows form one entry showing the most common genes and DNA. Counted in this sample were hundreds of thousands of distinct CDR3 sequences; about 51% of them appeared once. Roughly 14% of the sample belongs to the ten largest clones. The sequenced material came from blood. These receptors were obtained from a woman at least 80 years old in good health.

The V gene is TRBV2, the J gene TRBJ1-1; 10 nucleotides line up with TRBD1. Germline CDR1 is SNHLY and CDR2 is FYNNEI. The CDR3 totals 13 residues. J gave up 6 bases and V 5 bases, and 3 bases lay outside the gene matches. CDR3 nucleotides: TGTGCCAGCAGTCGACAGGGGGCGGCTGAAGCTTTCTTT. It codes for CASSRQGAAEAFF.

The V call is TRBV6-4, the J call TRBJ2-1; D is unclear. Germline CDR1 is MRHNA and CDR2 is SNTAGT. V was shortened by 3 bases and J by 4 bases, with 7 bases between the two germline ends. The CDR3 runs to 13 residues. CDR3 in amino acids: CASSDRLYNEQFF. DNA of the CDR3: TGTGCCAGCAGTGATCGACTGTACAATGAGCAGTTCTTC.

V gene TRBV29-1 combines with J gene TRBJ2-5; D is uncertain. The CDR3 length is 12 residues. Germline V gives CDR1 SQVTM, CDR2 ANQGSEA. Trimming pared 0 bases from V and 5 bases from J, leaving 7 bases between. CDR3 region: CSVEDLWETQYF. The DNA for the CDR3 is TGCAGCGTTGAAGATCTTTGGGAGACCCAGTACTTC. The full variable domain, in which reference TRBV29-1 and TRBJ2-5 provide the parts outside the CDR3, is SAVISQKPSRDICQRGTSLTIQCQVDSQVTMMFWYRQQPGQSLTLIATANQGSEATYESGFVIDKFPISRPNLTFSTLTVSNMSPEDSSIYLCSVEDLWETQYFGPGTRLLVL.

In its sample, this clonotype was seen many times. This chain connects TRBV5-1 to TRBJ2-7; tentative D call: TRBD2 (6 bases). Germline assignment: CDR1 SGHRS and CDR2 YFSETQ. The V and J ends lost 2 bases and 4 bases respectively, with 13 bases between them. The CDR3 totals 14 residues. The chain's CDR3 is CASSFIRGSYEQYF. CDR3 DNA sequence: TGCGCCAGCAGCTTCATTCGGGGGTCTTACGAGCAGTACTTC. Supplemented by reference TRBV5-1 and TRBJ2-7, the full variable domain reads KAGVTQTPRYLIKTRGQQVTLSCSPISGHRSVSWYQQTPGQGLQFLFEYFSETQRNKGNFPGRFSGRQFSNSRSEMNVSTLELGDSALYLCASSFIRGSYEQYFGPGTRLTVT.

This chain joins TRBV5-5 and TRBJ1-5, with D unclear. The CDR3 runs to 16 residues. CDR1 is SGHKS, CDR2 YYEKEE, per germline (reference sequence). The ends were cut back, 2 bases at V and 6 bases at J, with 18 bases in the middle. CDR3 loop: CASSFGSPNGRQPQHF. The CDR3 DNA reads as TGTGCCAGCAGCTTCGGCAGTCCCAACGGGCGTCAGCCCCAGCATTTT.

Only a few counts were recorded for this clonotype. The chain couples TRBV24-1 to TRBJ2-6; no clear D gene. Germline CDR1 and CDR2: KGHDR and SFDVKD. V was cut by 12 bases and J by 0 bases, with 8 bases left in between. This CDR3 is 13 amino acids long. The CDR3 sequence is CAASHSGANVLTF. In DNA, the CDR3 is TGTGCCGCCTCCCACTCTGGGGCCAACGTCCTGACTTTC.

Points on this clonotype: This may be a read error, as it is one base from a much larger clone. V and J are TRBV7-2 and TRBJ2-7; tentative D call: TRBD2 (7 bases). Germline values: CDR1 SGHTA, CDR2 FQGNSA. CDR3 length: 18 amino acids. Trimming took off 1 base at V and 7 bases at J, with 26 bases between the two ends. The CDR3 DNA is TGTGCCAGCAGCTTAGACCCCCCCGCGGGGGCACATAACAATGAGCAGTACTTC. Translating it yields CASSLDPPAGAHNNEQYF.

This clonotype has at least ten counts. The chain uses TRBV28 and TRBJ2-5; D gene unclear. The germline V gene has CDR1 MDHEN and CDR2 SYDVKM. V gave up 8 bases and J gave up 0 bases, with 4 bases separating them. This CDR3 region has 11 residues. CDR3 region: CASVYQETQYF. CDR3 nucleotides: TGTGCCAGCGTATACCAAGAGACCCAGTACTTC.